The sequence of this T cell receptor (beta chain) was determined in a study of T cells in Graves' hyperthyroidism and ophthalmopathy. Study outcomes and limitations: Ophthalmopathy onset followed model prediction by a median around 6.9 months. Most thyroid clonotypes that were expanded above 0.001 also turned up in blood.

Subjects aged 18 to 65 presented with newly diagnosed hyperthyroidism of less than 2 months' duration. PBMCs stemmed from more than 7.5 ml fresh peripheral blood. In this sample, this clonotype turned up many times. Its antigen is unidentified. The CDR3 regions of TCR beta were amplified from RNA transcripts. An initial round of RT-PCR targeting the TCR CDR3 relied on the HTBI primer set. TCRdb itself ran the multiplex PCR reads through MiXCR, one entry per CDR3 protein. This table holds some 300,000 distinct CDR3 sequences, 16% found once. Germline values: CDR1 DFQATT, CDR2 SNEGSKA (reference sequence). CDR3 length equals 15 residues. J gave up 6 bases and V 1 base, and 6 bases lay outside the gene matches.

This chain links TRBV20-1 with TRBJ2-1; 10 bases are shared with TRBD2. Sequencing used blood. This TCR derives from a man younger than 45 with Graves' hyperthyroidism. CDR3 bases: TGCAGTGCTAGAGGACTCCTAGCGGGAGCCAATGAGCAGTTCTTC. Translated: CSARGLLAGANEQFF.